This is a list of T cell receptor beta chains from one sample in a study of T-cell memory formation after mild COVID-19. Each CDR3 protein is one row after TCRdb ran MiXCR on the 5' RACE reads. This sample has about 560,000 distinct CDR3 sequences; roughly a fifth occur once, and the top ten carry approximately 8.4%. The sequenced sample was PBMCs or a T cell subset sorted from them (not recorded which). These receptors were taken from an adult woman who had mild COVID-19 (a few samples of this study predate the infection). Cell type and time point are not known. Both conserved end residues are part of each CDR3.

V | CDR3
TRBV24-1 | CATSQSDTQYF
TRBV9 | CASSVSSGTGPYEQYF
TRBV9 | CASSILPGQGFYEQYF
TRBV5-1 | CASSLEFSYNEQFF
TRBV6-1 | CASSIKRGNTALNSNQPQHF
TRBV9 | CASSVETGSGNTIYF
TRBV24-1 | CATSDLGYDTDTQYF
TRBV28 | CASSLSPRVRVQFF
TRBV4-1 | CASSQDIETGCVF
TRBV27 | CASTKKWGTGLGYTF
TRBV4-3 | CASSQDGRTGELFF
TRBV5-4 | CASSLGRAVTDTQYF
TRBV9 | CASSPHTGEQYF
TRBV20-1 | CSARVGTGSTNSPLHF
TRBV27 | CASSLMGTGVTEAFF
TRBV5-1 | CASSLDRGISGNTEAFF
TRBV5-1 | CASSLRGTANYGYTF
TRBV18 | CASSPPHQETQYF
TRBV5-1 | CATGGPSYNEQFF
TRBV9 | CASSPQTQAVPILHLRDTIYF
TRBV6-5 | CASSYSSGGAYEQYF
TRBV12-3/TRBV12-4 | CASSLQGMKDNEQFF
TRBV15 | CATRDGSSYNEQFF
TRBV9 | CASSVGAGGDKNIQYF